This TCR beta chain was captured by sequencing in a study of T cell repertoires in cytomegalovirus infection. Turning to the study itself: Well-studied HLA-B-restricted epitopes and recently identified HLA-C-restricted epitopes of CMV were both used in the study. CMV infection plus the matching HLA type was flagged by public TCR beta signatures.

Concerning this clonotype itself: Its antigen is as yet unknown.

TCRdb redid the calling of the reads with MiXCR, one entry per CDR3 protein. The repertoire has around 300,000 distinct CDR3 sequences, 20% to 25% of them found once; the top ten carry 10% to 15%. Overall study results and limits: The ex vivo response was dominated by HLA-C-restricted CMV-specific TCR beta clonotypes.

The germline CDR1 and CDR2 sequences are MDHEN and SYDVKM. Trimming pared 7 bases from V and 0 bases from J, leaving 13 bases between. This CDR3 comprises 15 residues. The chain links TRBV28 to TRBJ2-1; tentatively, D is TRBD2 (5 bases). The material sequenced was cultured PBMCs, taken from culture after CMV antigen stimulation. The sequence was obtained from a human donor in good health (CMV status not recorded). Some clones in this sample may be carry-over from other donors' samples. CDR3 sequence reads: CASITLRGSYNEQFF. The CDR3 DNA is TGTGCCAGCATCACCCTTCGGGGCTCCTACAATGAGCAGTTCTTC. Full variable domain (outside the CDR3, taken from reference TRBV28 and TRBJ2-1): DVKVTQSSRYLVKRTGEKVFLECVQDMDHENMFWYRQDPGLGLRLIYFSYDVKMKEKGDIPEGYSVSREKKERFSLILESASTNQTSMYLCASITLRGSYNEQFFGPGTRLTVL.